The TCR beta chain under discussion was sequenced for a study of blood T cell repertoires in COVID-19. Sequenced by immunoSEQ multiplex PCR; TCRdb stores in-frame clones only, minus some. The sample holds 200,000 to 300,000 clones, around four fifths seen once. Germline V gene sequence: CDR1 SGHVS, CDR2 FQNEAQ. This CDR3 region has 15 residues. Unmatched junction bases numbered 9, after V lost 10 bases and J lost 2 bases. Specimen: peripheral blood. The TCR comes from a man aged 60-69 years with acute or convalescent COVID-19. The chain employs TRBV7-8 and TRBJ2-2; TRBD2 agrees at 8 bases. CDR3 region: CAMSGSSRNTGELFF. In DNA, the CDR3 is TGTGCCATGAGCGGGAGTTCCCGAAACACCGGGGAGCTGTTTTTT. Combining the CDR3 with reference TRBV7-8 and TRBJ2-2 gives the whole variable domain GAGVSQSPRYKVAKRGQDVALRCDPISGHVSLFWYQQALGQGPEFLTYFQNEAQLDKSGLPSDRFFAERPEGSVSTLKIQRTQQEDSAVYLCAMSGSSRNTGELFFGEGSRLTVL.